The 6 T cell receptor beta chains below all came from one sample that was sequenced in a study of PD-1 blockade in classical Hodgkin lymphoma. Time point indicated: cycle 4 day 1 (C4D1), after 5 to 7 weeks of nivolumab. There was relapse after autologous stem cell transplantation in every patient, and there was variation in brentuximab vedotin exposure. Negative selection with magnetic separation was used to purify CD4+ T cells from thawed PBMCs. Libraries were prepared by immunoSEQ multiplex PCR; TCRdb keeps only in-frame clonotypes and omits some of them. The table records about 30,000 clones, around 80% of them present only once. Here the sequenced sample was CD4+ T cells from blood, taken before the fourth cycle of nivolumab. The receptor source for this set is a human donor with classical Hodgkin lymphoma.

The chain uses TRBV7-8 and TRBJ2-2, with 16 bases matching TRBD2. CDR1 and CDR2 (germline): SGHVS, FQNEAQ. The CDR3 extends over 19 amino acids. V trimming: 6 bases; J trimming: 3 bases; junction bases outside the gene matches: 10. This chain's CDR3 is CASSSYGTSGGADTGELFF. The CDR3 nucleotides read TGTGCCAGCAGTTCTTACGGGACTAGCGGGGGGGCGGACACCGGGGAGCTGTTTTTT.

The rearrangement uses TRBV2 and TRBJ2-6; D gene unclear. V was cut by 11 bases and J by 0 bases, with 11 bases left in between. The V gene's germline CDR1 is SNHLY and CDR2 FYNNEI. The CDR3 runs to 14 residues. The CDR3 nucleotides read TGTGCCGGATTACATAGCTCTGGGGCCAACGTCCTGACTTTC. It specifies CAGLHSSGANVLTF.

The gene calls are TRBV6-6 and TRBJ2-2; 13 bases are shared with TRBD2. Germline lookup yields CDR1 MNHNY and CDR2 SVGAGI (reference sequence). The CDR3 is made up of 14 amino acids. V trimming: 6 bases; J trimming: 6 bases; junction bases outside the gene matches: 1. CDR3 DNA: TGTGCCAGCAGGGGACTAGCGGGGCCCGGGGAGCTGTTTTTT. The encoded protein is CASRGLAGPGELFF.

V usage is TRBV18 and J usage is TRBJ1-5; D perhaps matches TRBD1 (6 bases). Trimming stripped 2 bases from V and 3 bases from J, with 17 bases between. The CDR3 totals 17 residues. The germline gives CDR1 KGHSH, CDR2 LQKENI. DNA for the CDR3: TGTGCCAGCTCACCAATCTCGGGGGCGATCTCCAATCAGCCCCAGCATTTT. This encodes CASSPISGAISNQPQHF.

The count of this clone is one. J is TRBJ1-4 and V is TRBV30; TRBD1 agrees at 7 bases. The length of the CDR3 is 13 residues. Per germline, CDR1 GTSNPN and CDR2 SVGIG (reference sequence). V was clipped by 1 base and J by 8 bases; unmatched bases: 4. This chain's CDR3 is CAWSGSRGEKLFF. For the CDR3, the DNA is TGTGCCTGGAGTGGAAGCAGGGGGGAAAAACTGTTTTTT.

This CDR3 is CASSLYSDRAYEQYF. The CDR3 DNA is TGTGCCAGCAGCCTCTATTCGGACAGAGCCTACGAGCAGTACTTC. The chain links TRBV9 to TRBJ2-7, with D possibly matching TRBD1 (6 bases). The V and J ends lost 4 bases and 2 bases respectively, with 16 bases between them. The germline V gene has CDR1 SGDLS and CDR2 YYNGEE. This CDR3 contains 15 residues. Using reference TRBV9 and TRBJ2-7 for the parts outside the CDR3, the full variable domain is DSGVTQTPKHLITATGQRVTLRCSPRSGDLSVYWYQQSLDQGLQFLIQYYNGEERAKGNILERFSAQQFPDLHSELNLSSLELGDSALYFCASSLYSDRAYEQYFGPGTRLTVT.